This TCR beta chain was recovered during a study of T cell responses to AZD1222 COVID-19 vaccine. Some clones are missing from TCRdb's copy, which holds only in-frame ones; the method was immunoSEQ multiplex PCR. The profile shows roughly 120,000 clones, 91% of them singletons. Deletions cut 0 bases from V and 0 bases from J, with 15 bases between. The germline V gene encodes CDR1 LGHNA and CDR2 YSLEER. This CDR3 comprises 18 residues. This TCR was sampled from an adult in good health. The sequenced sample was peripheral blood, obtained on day 0 of AZD1222 vaccination. The chain links TRBV4-3 to TRBJ2-1; D not certain. CDR3: CASSQDPPRTHSYNEQFF. CDR3 DNA: TGCGCCAGCAGCCAAGACCCCCCCCGCACGCACTCCTACAATGAGCAGTTCTTC.